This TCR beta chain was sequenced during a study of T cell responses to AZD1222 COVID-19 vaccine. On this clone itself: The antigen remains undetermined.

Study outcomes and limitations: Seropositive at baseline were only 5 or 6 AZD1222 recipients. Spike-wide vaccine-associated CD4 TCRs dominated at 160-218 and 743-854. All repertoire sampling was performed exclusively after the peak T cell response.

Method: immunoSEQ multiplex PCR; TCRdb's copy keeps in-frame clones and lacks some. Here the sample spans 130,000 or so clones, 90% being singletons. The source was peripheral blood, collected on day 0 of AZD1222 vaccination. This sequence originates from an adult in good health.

The DNA of the CDR3 is TGCGCCAGCAGCCAAGAGCCGGCTAGCGGGGGGTCCGGGGAGCTGTTTTTT. It is translated as CASSQEPASGGSGELFF. This chain joins TRBV4-3 and TRBJ2-2; 11 bases are a match to TRBD2. CDR1 and CDR2 (germline): LGHNA, YSLEER. The junction had 6 bases not matched to a gene; V was cut back by 0 bases and J by 6 bases. This CDR3 comprises 17 residues.